The 24 T cell receptor beta chains presented below share a single source sample, sequenced in a study of Graves' ophthalmopathy and Graves' hyperthyroidism. The TCR beta CDR3 regions underwent amplification from RNA transcripts. Second-round multiplex PCR followed a first-round RT-PCR using HTBI primers. TCRdb re-called the multiplex PCR reads with MiXCR, one entry per CDR3 protein. Of 500,000 to 700,000 distinct CDR3 sequences in the sample, 35% to 40% are singletons; the top ten hold about 4.6%. Sample: peripheral blood or thyroid tissue (not recorded which). These receptors all come from an adult man with Graves' hyperthyroidism.

The chain has TRBV10-3 and TRBJ1-1; possibly TRBD1 for D (5 bases). CDR1 and CDR2 (germline): ENHRY, SYGVKD. The CDR3 contains 13 residues. V dropped 6 bases and J dropped 4 bases, with 12 bases sitting between them. The CDR3 bases are TGTGCCATCAGGGCCAGGGAAGGCACTGAAGCTTTCTTT. Protein product: CAIRAREGTEAFF.

This clonotype has a count of ten or more. The rearrangement links TRBV2 to TRBJ1-6, with D possibly being TRBD1 (6 bases). Germline-derived CDR1 and CDR2 are SNHLY and FYNNEI. This CDR3 spans 16 amino acids. V gave up 6 bases and J gave up 8 bases, with 20 bases separating them. The CDR3 DNA reads as TGTGCCAGCAGCCATTTAGACAGGAGGAATGATTCACCCCTCCACTTT. Protein: CASSHLDRRNDSPLHF.

This clonotype was found many times. J is TRBJ2-5 and V is TRBV28, with a weak D call TRBD2 (6 bases). This CDR3 contains 14 residues. CDR1 and CDR2 from the germline V gene are MDHEN and SYDVKM. Trimming shortened V by 6 bases and J by 2 bases, and 13 bases separated the two germline ends. Written as DNA, the CDR3 is TGTGCCAGCAGCCCGCCACGGGGGCAAGAGACCCAGTACTTC. This translates into CASSPPRGQETQYF.

V is TRBV29-1 and J is TRBJ2-1; TRBD1 matches 9 bases. The CDR3 is 12 amino acids. V lost 3 bases and J lost 7; bases outside the gene matches: 1. Germline V gene data show CDR1 as SQVTM and CDR2 as ANQGSEA. Here the CDR3 DNA reads TGCAGCGTTGACGGGACAGGGAATGAGCAGTTCTTC. Its protein product is CSVDGTGNEQFF.

This clonotype came up a few times. The chain is built from TRBV9 and TRBJ2-5, with 10 bases fitting TRBD1. CDR1 and CDR2 from the germline V gene are SGDLS and YYNGEE. The ends lost 4 bases at V and 5 bases at J; junction bases unmatched: 8. The CDR3 has 15 residues. The CDR3 DNA is TGTGCCAGCAGCTCCGGACAGGGGGTGACGGAGACCCAGTACTTC. Translation gives CASSSGQGVTETQYF.

This chain links TRBV27 with TRBJ2-2; D ambiguous. V shed 5 bases and J shed 1 base, with 11 bases lying between them. Per the germline V gene, CDR1 is MNHEY and CDR2 is SMNVEV (reference sequence). The CDR3 covers 15 residues. The DNA for the CDR3 is TGTGCCAGCAGTCCGTACCCCTGGAACACCGGGGAGCTGTTTTTT. Its protein is CASSPYPWNTGELFF.

This clonotype was seen at least ten times. At one end the junction does not follow the germline gene, possibly because of a read error. J is TRBJ2-5 and V is TRBV7-7, with D possibly matching TRBD2 (5 bases). The germline V gene has CDR1 SSHAT and CDR2 FNYEAQ (reference sequence). The CDR3 is 14 amino acids. CDR3 nucleotides: TGTGCTAGCAGCGGACGGGCAGTTGGGGAGACCCAGTACTTC. As protein: CASSGRAVGETQYF.

The genes are TRBV9 and TRBJ2-2; D may be TRBD2 (7 bases). V was clipped by 5 bases and J by 0 bases, with 14 bases between them. The germline gives CDR1 SGDLS, CDR2 YYNGEE. CDR3 length: 16 amino acids. The CDR3 spells CASRGGRGANTGELFF. The CDR3 bases are TGTGCCAGCAGGGGAGGGAGGGGGGCGAACACCGGGGAGCTGTTTTTT.

This clonotype was seen at least ten times. The gene calls are TRBV19 and TRBJ1-5; the match to TRBD1 covers 12 bases. With V trimmed by 5 bases and J by 9 bases, 5 bases remained unmatched. Germline CDR1 and CDR2: LNHDA and SQIVND (reference sequence). This CDR3 spans 14 amino acids. The CDR3 DNA follows: TGTGCCAGTAGTCCAGGGACAGGGGGCAGGCCCCAGCATTTT. This encodes CASSPGTGGRPQHF.

This clonotype turned up a few times. This chain's CDR3 is CSARGTGTGSYNSPLHF. The CDR3 DNA is TGCAGTGCTAGAGGAACAGGGACGGGTTCCTATAATTCACCCCTCCACTTT. The chain carries TRBV20-1 and TRBJ1-6; a weak D match, TRBD1 (6 bases). The CDR3 loop spans 17 amino acids. Trimming left V 1 base short and J 1 base short, with 14 bases between. Germline-derived CDR1 and CDR2 are DFQATT and SNEGSKA (reference sequence).

J is TRBJ1-2 and V is TRBV7-4; 7 bases match TRBD1. V lost 6 bases and J lost 8; bases outside the gene matches: 9. This CDR3 spans 13 amino acids. The germline V gene has CDR1 SGHVT and CDR2 SQSDAQ. The CDR3 DNA reads TGTGCCAGCAGTCGTGCCGGGGACAGAGGCTACACCTTC. Amino acids: CASSRAGDRGYTF.

This clonotype was counted only a few times. The V and J genes are TRBV20-1 and TRBJ1-1; D is uncertain. From germline, CDR1 is DFQATT and CDR2 SNEGSKA (reference sequence). Trimming left V 2 bases short and J 2 bases short, with 9 bases between. This CDR3 is built from 13 residues. CDR3 in amino acids: CSARKGGNTEAFF. The CDR3 nucleotides read TGCAGTGCTAGAAAGGGTGGTAACACTGAAGCTTTCTTT.

This clonotype occurred many times. V gene TRBV2 combines with J gene TRBJ1-1; 7 nucleotides line up with TRBD1. Germline V gene sequence: CDR1 SNHLY, CDR2 FYNNEI. The CDR3 length is 14 residues. V was clipped by 6 bases and J by 5 bases; unmatched bases: 9. The CDR3, as DNA: TGTGCCAGCAGATACACAGGGGCCGGGACTGAAGCTTTCTTT. As protein: CASRYTGAGTEAFF.

The V and J genes are TRBV20-1 and TRBJ1-5; 8 positions match TRBD1. Germline V gene lookup returns CDR1 DFQATT and CDR2 SNEGSKA (reference sequence). J was trimmed by 4 bases and V by 0 bases; bases with no gene match: 5. The CDR3 runs to 15 residues. Here the CDR3 reads CSARDGQGSNQPQHF. The DNA for the CDR3 is TGCAGTGCTAGAGACGGACAGGGAAGTAATCAGCCCCAGCATTTT.

A single count supports this clonotype. The chain couples TRBV12-5 to TRBJ1-5, with D possibly being TRBD1 (5 bases). The CDR3 is 15 residues long. Germline CDR1 is LGHNT and CDR2 is FRNRAP. CDR3 DNA: TGTGCCAGCACCCTGGGGGAGGGCAGCCATCAGCCCCAGCATTTT. It codes for CASTLGEGSHQPQHF.

Ten or more counts support this clonotype. The chain combines TRBV7-8 with TRBJ1-1; D unresolved. V lost 1 base and J 4 bases, leaving 16 bases between the germline ends. This CDR3 is 16 amino acids long. The germline gives CDR1 SGHVS, CDR2 FQNEAQ. The CDR3 region has the DNA TGTGCCAGCAGCTTAGGATCATTCGGGGTCAGCACTGAAGCTTTCTTT. Protein product: CASSLGSFGVSTEAFF.

This clonotype was detected many times. The chain uses TRBV7-6 and TRBJ2-5; D gene uncertain. The CDR3 runs 13 residues. The V gene's germline CDR1 is SGHVS and CDR2 FNYEAQ. V dropped 1 base and J dropped 3 bases, with 6 bases sitting between them. The CDR3 reads CASSLGPEETQYF. In DNA form, the CDR3 reads TGTGCCAGCAGCTTAGGGCCAGAAGAGACCCAGTACTTC.

With regard to this clonotype: A much larger clone differs from this one at a single base, so this may be a read error. The chain employs TRBV7-9 and TRBJ1-6, with unresolved D. Germline assignment: CDR1 SEHNR and CDR2 FQNEAQ (reference sequence). The V end was cut by 5 bases, the J end by 7 bases, with 15 bases between. The CDR3 runs 15 residues. CDR3 nucleotides: TGTGCCAGCAGCCTTGCGGCCAATCCCAATTCACCCCTCCACTTT. Protein sequence: CASSLAANPNSPLHF.

Concerning this clonotype: Germline and junction disagree at one end, which may indicate a read error. The V and J genes are TRBV2 and TRBJ2-7; 8 bases fit TRBD2. This CDR3 has 15 residues. Germline V gene data show CDR1 as SNHLY and CDR2 as FYNNEI. Here the CDR3 reads CASSRAGGQIYEQCF. CDR3 nucleotide sequence: TGCGCCAGCAGTCGTGCGGGGGGCCAGATCTACGAGCAGTGCTTC.

This clonotype was recorded at least ten times. The gene calls are TRBV5-1 and TRBJ2-2, with a tentative D call TRBD1 (6 bases). V was cut by 4 bases and J by 5 bases, with 15 bases left in between. Germline lookup yields CDR1 SGHRS and CDR2 YFSETQ. CDR3 length equals 15 residues. In nucleotides, the CDR3 is TGCGCCAGCAGCAACCCGACAGGACAAACCGGGGAGCTGTTTTTT. This gives the protein CASSNPTGQTGELFF.

The CDR3 protein is CASNPWGATTDTQYF. The CDR3 nucleotides are TGTGCCAGCAACCCGTGGGGGGCGACTACAGATACGCAGTATTTT. V and J are TRBV6-1 and TRBJ2-3, with D possibly called TRBD1 or TRBD2 (6 bases each). Trimming shortened V by 7 bases and J by 3 bases, and 17 bases separated the two germline ends. The CDR3 has 15 residues. Germline values: CDR1 MNHNS, CDR2 SASEGT.

The chain combines TRBV20-1 with TRBJ2-5; the match to TRBD1 covers 8 bases. V was clipped by 6 bases and J by 2 bases; unmatched bases: 5. Germline CDR1 DFQATT, CDR2 SNEGSKA (reference sequence). There are 13 residues in the CDR3. CDR3 in amino acids: CSARQGQQETQYF. The DNA for the CDR3 is TGCAGTGCCAGACAGGGGCAACAAGAGACCCAGTACTTC.

This rearrangement joins TRBV2 to TRBJ1-5; a weak D match, TRBD1 (5 bases). CDR3 length: 12 amino acids. Germline V gene sequence: CDR1 SNHLY, CDR2 FYNNEI. V was cut by 1 base and J by 14 bases, with 12 bases left in between. The chain's CDR3 is CASSEEGQDEHF. The CDR3 DNA is TGTGCCAGCAGTGAAGAGGGGCAGGACGAGCATTTT.

Only a few counts were recorded for this clonotype. The chain couples TRBV10-3 to TRBJ2-7, with TRBD1 matching 9 bases. This CDR3 spans 15 amino acids. Unmatched junction bases numbered 8, after V lost 2 bases and J lost 6 bases. Germline CDR1 and CDR2: ENHRY and SYGVKD. The CDR3 DNA reads as TGTGCCATCAGTGAGCGGACAGGGGAATCATCCGAGCAGTACTTC. Translating it yields CAISERTGESSEQYF.